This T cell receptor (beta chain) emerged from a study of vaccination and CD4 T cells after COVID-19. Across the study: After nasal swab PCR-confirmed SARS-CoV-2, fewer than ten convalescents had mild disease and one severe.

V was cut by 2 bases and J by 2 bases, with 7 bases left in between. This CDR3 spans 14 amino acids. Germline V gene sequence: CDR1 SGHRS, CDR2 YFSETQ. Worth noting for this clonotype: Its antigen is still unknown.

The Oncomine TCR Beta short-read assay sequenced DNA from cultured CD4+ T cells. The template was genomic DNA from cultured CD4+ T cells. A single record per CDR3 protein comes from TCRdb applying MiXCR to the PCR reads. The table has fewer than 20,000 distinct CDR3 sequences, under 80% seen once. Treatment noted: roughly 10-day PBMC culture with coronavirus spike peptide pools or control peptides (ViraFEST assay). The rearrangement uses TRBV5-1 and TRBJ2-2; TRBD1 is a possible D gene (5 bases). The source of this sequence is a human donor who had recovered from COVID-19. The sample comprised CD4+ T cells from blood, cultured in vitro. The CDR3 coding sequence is TGCGCCAGCAGCTTTCAGGGTAACACCGGGGAGCTGTTTTTT. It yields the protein CASSFQGNTGELFF.